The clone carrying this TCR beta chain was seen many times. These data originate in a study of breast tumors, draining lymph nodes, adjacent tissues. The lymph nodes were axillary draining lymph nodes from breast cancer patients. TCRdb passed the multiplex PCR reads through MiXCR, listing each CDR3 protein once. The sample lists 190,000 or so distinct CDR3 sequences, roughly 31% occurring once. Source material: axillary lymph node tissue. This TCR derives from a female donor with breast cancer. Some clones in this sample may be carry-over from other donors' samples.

CDR3 sequence: CASSAGLAGLSYNEQFF. The DNA for the CDR3 is TGTGCCAGCAGTGCAGGACTAGCGGGTTTGTCTTACAATGAGCAGTTCTTC. V and J are TRBV27 and TRBJ2-1; TRBD2 matches 11 bases. CDR1 and CDR2 from the germline V gene are MNHEY and SMNVEV (reference sequence). The CDR3 spans 17 residues. V was clipped by 5 bases and J by 4 bases; unmatched bases: 10.